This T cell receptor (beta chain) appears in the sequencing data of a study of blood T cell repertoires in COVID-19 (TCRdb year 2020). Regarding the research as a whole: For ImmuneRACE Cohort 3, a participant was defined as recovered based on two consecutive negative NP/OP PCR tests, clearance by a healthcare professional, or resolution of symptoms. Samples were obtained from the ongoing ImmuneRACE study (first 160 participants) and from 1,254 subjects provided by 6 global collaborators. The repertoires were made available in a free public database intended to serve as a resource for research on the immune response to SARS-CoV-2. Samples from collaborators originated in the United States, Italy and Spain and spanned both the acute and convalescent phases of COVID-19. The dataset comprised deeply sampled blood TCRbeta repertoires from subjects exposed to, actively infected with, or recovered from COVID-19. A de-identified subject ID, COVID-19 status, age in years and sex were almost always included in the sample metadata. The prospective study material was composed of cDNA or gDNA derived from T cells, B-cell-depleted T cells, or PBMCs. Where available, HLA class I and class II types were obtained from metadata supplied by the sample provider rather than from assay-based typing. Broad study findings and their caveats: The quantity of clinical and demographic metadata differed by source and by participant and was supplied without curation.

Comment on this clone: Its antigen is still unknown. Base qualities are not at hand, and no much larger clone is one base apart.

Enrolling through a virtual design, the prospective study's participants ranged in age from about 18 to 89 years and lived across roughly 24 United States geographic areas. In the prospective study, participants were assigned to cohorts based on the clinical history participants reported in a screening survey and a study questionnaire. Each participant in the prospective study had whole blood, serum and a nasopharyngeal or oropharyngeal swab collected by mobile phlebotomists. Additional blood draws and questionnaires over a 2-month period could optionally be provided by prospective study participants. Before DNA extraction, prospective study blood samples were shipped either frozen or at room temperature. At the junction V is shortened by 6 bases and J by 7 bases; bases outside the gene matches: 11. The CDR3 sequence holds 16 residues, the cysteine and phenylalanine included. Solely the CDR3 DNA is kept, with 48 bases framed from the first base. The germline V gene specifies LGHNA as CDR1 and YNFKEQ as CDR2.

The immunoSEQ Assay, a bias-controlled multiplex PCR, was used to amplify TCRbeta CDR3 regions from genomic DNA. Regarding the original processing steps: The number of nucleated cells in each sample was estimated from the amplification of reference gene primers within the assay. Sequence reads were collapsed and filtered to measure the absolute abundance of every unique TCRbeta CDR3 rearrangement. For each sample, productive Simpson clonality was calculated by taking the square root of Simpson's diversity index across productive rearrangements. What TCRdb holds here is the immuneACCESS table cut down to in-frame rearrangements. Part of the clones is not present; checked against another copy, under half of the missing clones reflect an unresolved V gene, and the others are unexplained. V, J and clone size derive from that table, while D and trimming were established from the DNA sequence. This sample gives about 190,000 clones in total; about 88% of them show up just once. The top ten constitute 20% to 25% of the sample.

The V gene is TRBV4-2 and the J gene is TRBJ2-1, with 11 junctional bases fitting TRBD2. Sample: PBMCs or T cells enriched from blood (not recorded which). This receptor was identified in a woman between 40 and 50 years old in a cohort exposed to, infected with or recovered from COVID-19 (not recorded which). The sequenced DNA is TGTGCCAGCAGAGCCTTCGATAGCGGGAGGGCAAATGAGCAGTTCTTC. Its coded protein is CASRAFDSGRANEQFF.